The entry below describes one TCR beta chain. These data are taken from a study of blood T cell repertoires in COVID-19. The wider study: Collection of acute and convalescent COVID-19 samples took place in the United States, Italy and Spain.

While infection was still active, Seattle patients were enrolled and then followed longitudinally. TCRdb's copy holds only in-frame clones and misses some; the assay was immunoSEQ multiplex PCR. This table has some 120,000 clones, more than 75% appearing once. The sequencing input was peripheral blood. The receptor was derived from a man in his sixties with COVID-19, enrolled during active disease.

The CDR3: CASSRTGTSDYNEQFF. For the CDR3, the DNA is TGTGCCAGCAGCCGCACCGGGACTAGCGACTACAATGAGCAGTTCTTC. V usage is TRBV11-3 and J usage is TRBJ2-1; 10 bases match TRBD2. The CDR3 covers 16 residues. In germline, CDR1 is SGHNT, CDR2 YENEEA. V shed 5 bases, J shed 3 bases, and the junction held 7 bases outside the gene matches.